The clone carrying this T cell receptor (beta chain) was seen just once. Its target is not known. Indicated treatment: roughly 10-day PBMC culture with coronavirus spike peptide pools or control peptides (ViraFEST assay). From germline, CDR1 is SGHAT and CDR2 FQNNGV. With 0 bases removed from V and 0 bases from J, the gap between germline ends came to 12 bases. There are 16 residues in the CDR3. These data originate in a study of vaccination and CD4 T cells after COVID-19. Study results and limitations: Median SARS-CoV-2-reactive clonotypes rose from approximately 21 to 38, not significantly.

CD4+ T cells that had been cultured provided DNA sequenced with the Oncomine TCR Beta short-read assay. TCRdb recomputed calls from the PCR reads with MiXCR, one row per CDR3 protein. The table records over 10,000 distinct CDR3 sequences, 55% to 75% of them present only once. This clonotype was sampled from a human donor who had recovered from COVID-19. The specimen was CD4+ T cells from blood, cultured in vitro. The rearrangement joins TRBV11-2 to TRBJ2-7; D is perhaps TRBD1 (5 bases). CDR3: CASSLEGQRASYEQYF. CDR3 nucleotides: TGTGCCAGCAGCTTAGAGGGGCAAAGGGCCTCCTACGAGCAGTACTTC.